What follows are 29 T cell receptor beta chains derived from one specimen sequenced in a study of OX40 agonist ivuxolimab in advanced cancers. Clones were sequenced by immunoSEQ multiplex PCR, and TCRdb holds only the in-frame ones, with some missing. The repertoire holds about 50,000 clones, with over 90% as singletons. Sample: CD4+ or CD8+ T cells sorted from blood, taken in a trial of the OX40 agonist ivuxolimab. The receptors shown here come from an adult with an advanced solid tumor such as melanoma, head and neck, liver or kidney cancer.

The chain recombines TRBV15 with TRBJ2-1; a weak D match, TRBD2 (6 bases). This CDR3 is built from 16 residues. The ends were cut back, 5 bases at V and 0 bases at J, with 14 bases in the middle. Germline CDR1 reads LNHNV; CDR2 reads YYDKDF (reference sequence). The CDR3 bases are TGTGCCACCAGCGGGGGTGGAGGGCCCTCCTACAATGAGCAGTTCTTC. It codes for CATSGGGGPSYNEQFF.

The rearrangement uses TRBV9 and TRBJ2-1; tentatively, D is TRBD1 or TRBD2 (5 bases each). Deletions cut 2 bases from V and 7 bases from J, with 13 bases between. The germline V gene has CDR1 SGDLS and CDR2 YYNGEE. The CDR3 covers 14 residues. CDR3 bases: TGTGCCAGCAGCGTGTCGCCTTGGGGGAATGAGCAGTTCTTC. Translated, it gives CASSVSPWGNEQFF.

The rearrangement joins TRBV6-5 to TRBJ1-2; D is ambiguous. The CDR3 extends over 13 amino acids. Germline CDR1 is MNHEY and CDR2 is SVGAGI. V lost 2 bases to trimming and J lost 8 bases, with 12 bases between them. This CDR3 reads CASSYGLGYGYTF. The CDR3 DNA sequence: TGTGCCAGCAGTTACGGGCTGGGGTACGGCTACACCTTC.

V gene TRBV30 combines with J gene TRBJ1-6; D is unclear. Looked up from germline, CDR1 is GTSNPN and CDR2 is SVGIG (reference sequence). The CDR3 extends over 15 amino acids. V lost 0 bases and J lost 5, with 11 bases in between. Here the CDR3 reads CAWSVGVGDNSPLHF. CDR3 in DNA: TGTGCCTGGAGTGTTGGGGTTGGAGATAATTCACCCCTCCACTTT.

This chain uses TRBV6-6 with TRBJ2-7; the match to TRBD2 covers 12 bases. With 4 bases clipped from V and 5 bases from J, the junction kept 9 bases outside the gene matches. Germline CDR1 is MNHNY and CDR2 is SVGAGI (reference sequence). CDR3 length: 16 residues. The chain's CDR3 is CASSSSSGRAYNEQYF. The CDR3 nucleotides are TGTGCCAGCAGTTCATCTAGCGGGAGGGCCTATAACGAGCAGTACTTC.

The V gene is TRBV6-5, the J gene TRBJ1-5; no firm D call. Trimming stripped 5 bases from V and 1 base from J, with 9 bases between. Germline values: CDR1 MNHEY, CDR2 SVGAGI. The CDR3 has 14 amino acids. CDR3 region: CASSRDGSNQPQHF. In DNA, the CDR3 is TGTGCCAGCAGTCGCGACGGGAGCAATCAGCCCCAGCATTTT.

The rearrangement uses TRBV27 and TRBJ2-6; D is unclear. The CDR3 has 13 residues. CDR1 MNHEY and CDR2 SMNVEV come from the germline V gene (reference sequence). The CDR3 coding sequence is TGTGCTACTCGGTGGGTTGGGGCCAACGTCCTGACTTTC. Protein: CATRWVGANVLTF.

J is TRBJ2-2 and V is TRBV10-2; the D is unclear. The V end lost 1 base, the J end lost 1 base, and 4 bases lay between the germline ends. The length of the CDR3 is 14 residues. Per germline, CDR1 WSHSY and CDR2 SAAADI. The CDR3 loop reads CASSEFLNTGELFF. The CDR3 DNA follows: TGCGCCAGCAGTGAGTTCTTGAACACCGGGGAGCTGTTTTTT.

V gene TRBV7-8 combines with J gene TRBJ1-4, with 7 nucleotides matching TRBD1. The CDR3 spans 13 residues. CDR1 SGHVS and CDR2 FQNEAQ come from the germline V gene. Trimming removed 10 bases from V and 6 bases from J; junction bases left unmatched: 8. CDR3 in amino acids: CATQTGLDEKLFF. In DNA form, the CDR3 reads TGTGCCACCCAGACAGGGTTAGATGAAAAACTGTTTTTT.

This chain connects TRBV4-1 to TRBJ2-5; D remains ambiguous. This CDR3 spans 14 amino acids. Per germline, CDR1 MGHRA and CDR2 YSYEKL. V shed 2 bases and J shed 2 bases, with 9 bases lying between them. As DNA, the CDR3 is TGCGCCAGCAGCCAATTTGGCTCTCAAGAGACCCAGTACTTC. Amino acids: CASSQFGSQETQYF.

The chain is built from TRBV4-3 and TRBJ2-1; no definite D call. The CDR3 is 15 amino acids. Deletions cut 0 bases from V and 4 bases from J, with 10 bases between. Germline-derived CDR1 and CDR2 are LGHNA and YSLEER. The CDR3 is CASSQDVTDYNEQFF. The CDR3, as DNA: TGCGCCAGCAGCCAAGATGTTACGGATTACAATGAGCAGTTCTTC.

The rearrangement uses TRBV6-5 and TRBJ1-2, with D maybe TRBD1 (6 bases). CDR1 MNHEY and CDR2 SVGAGI come from the germline V gene. V was pared by 4 bases and J by 5 bases, with 11 bases between. The CDR3 runs 13 residues. DNA for the CDR3: TGTGCCAGCAGTTTCGGGACAAGTTATGGCTACACCTTC. Translated, it gives CASSFGTSYGYTF.

The chain employs TRBV30 and TRBJ2-2, with D perhaps TRBD2 (5 bases). The CDR3 consists of 13 residues. V lost 6 bases, J lost 5 bases, and 13 bases lay in between. Germline CDR1 GTSNPN, CDR2 SVGIG (reference sequence). The CDR3 protein is CACLGPGTGELFF. The DNA for the CDR3 is TGTGCCTGCCTTGGCCCGGGGACCGGGGAGCTGTTTTTT.

This chain connects TRBV29-1 to TRBJ2-7; 7 bases are shared with TRBD2. The germline V gene encodes CDR1 SQVTM and CDR2 ANQGSEA. The CDR3 consists of 12 residues. With V trimmed by 4 bases and J by 6 bases, 6 bases remained unmatched. DNA for the CDR3: TGCAGCGTTGTTGGCGGGAGAGGCGAGCAGTACTTC. It is translated as CSVVGGRGEQYF.

This rearrangement joins TRBV6-5 to TRBJ1-5; D gene uncertain. The CDR3 has 15 amino acids. Germline assignment: CDR1 MNHEY and CDR2 SVGAGI. V was shortened by 2 bases and J by 10 bases, with 18 bases between the two germline ends. This chain's CDR3 is CASSYGRAISQPQHF. The CDR3 DNA reads TGTGCCAGCAGTTACGGCAGAGCAATCAGTCAACCCCAGCATTTT.

The CDR3 loop is CASSEGREYF. The CDR3 bases are TGTGCCAGCAGTGAGGGCAGAGAGTACTTC. The gene calls are TRBV25-1 and TRBJ2-7; no clear D. This CDR3 region has 10 residues. Per germline, CDR1 MGHDK and CDR2 SYGVNS. V lost 3 bases and J lost 11, with 8 bases in between.

The chain combines TRBV28 with TRBJ1-4; TRBD1 matches 9 bases. Germline loops: CDR1 MDHEN, CDR2 SYDVKM. This CDR3 is built from 20 residues. Unmatched junction bases numbered 14, after V lost 0 bases and J lost 3 bases. CDR3 amino acids: CASSLWGGQGRGLANEKLFF. The DNA for the CDR3 is TGTGCCAGCAGTTTATGGGGGGGACAGGGACGAGGCTTGGCTAATGAAAAACTGTTTTTT.

The rearrangement joins TRBV6-6 to TRBJ1-2; D is unresolved. In germline, CDR1 is MNHNY, CDR2 SVGAGI (reference sequence). CDR3 length equals 15 residues. V gave up 6 bases and J gave up 5 bases, with 19 bases separating them. CDR3 protein: CASSLRGQRTYGYTF. For the CDR3, the DNA is TGTGCCAGCAGCCTTCGAGGGCAGCGCACTTATGGCTACACCTTC.

The V and J genes are TRBV29-1 and TRBJ1-2; unclear D gene. The V end lost 3 bases, the J end lost 5 bases, and 16 bases lay between the germline ends. The CDR3 is made up of 14 amino acids. In germline, CDR1 is SQVTM, CDR2 ANQGSEA. The CDR3 reads CSVDEIDRWYGYTF. In nucleotides, the CDR3 is TGCAGCGTTGACGAAATAGACCGATGGTATGGCTACACCTTC.

This chain's CDR3 is CASSSRTVWADTQYF. Here the CDR3 DNA reads TGTGCCAGTAGTTCTCGGACAGTGTGGGCAGATACGCAGTATTTT. The genes are TRBV19 and TRBJ2-3; possibly TRBD1 for D (6 bases). V lost 5 bases to trimming and J lost 4 bases, with 16 bases between them. Germline V lookup: CDR1 LNHDA, CDR2 SQIVND (reference sequence). This CDR3 spans 15 amino acids.

The rearrangement joins TRBV4-3 to TRBJ1-2, with a weak D call TRBD1 (6 bases). Trimming shortened V by 1 base and J by 3 bases, and 18 bases separated the two germline ends. CDR1 LGHNA and CDR2 YSLEER come from the germline V gene. The CDR3 covers 17 residues. CDR3 nucleotides: TGCGCCAGCAGCCAAGGAGTGTCGTCGGGGGCCCACTATGGCTACACCTTC. This translates into CASSQGVSSGAHYGYTF.

This chain uses TRBV4-1 with TRBJ2-5; unclear D gene. V lost 6 bases and J lost 5, with 16 bases in between. This CDR3 has 14 residues. Germline V CDR1 and CDR2: MGHRA, YSYEKL. CDR3 protein: CASSPTSSGETQYF. The CDR3 region has the DNA TGCGCCAGCAGTCCAACGTCATCTGGGGAGACCCAGTACTTC.

This chain uses TRBV27 with TRBJ2-2, with a weak D call TRBD1 (7 bases). The V gene lost 7 bases and the J gene lost 2 bases, with 17 bases spanning the gap. This CDR3 spans 16 amino acids. CDR1 MNHEY and CDR2 SMNVEV come from the germline V gene (reference sequence). The DNA of the CDR3 is TGTGCCAGCAAACTACAGGGGCGGGATAACACCGGGGAGCTGTTTTTT. It translates to CASKLQGRDNTGELFF.

The rearrangement links TRBV30 to TRBJ2-1, with D perhaps TRBD1 (6 bases). The germline V and J ends were trimmed by 4 bases and 4 bases, with 8 bases remaining between them. This CDR3 comprises 12 residues. The germline CDR1 and CDR2 sequences are GTSNPN and SVGIG (reference sequence). CDR3 coding DNA: TGTGCCTGGACAGGGGATTACAATGAGCAGTTCTTC. Residues: CAWTGDYNEQFF.

This rearrangement joins TRBV19 to TRBJ1-5, with D hard to call. Germline V CDR1 and CDR2: LNHDA, SQIVND (reference sequence). Trimming removed 7 bases from V and 2 bases from J, with 12 bases in between. The length of the CDR3 is 14 residues. The CDR3 protein is CASTDRGGNQPQHF. CDR3 DNA: TGTGCCAGTACCGACCGGGGAGGCAATCAGCCCCAGCATTTT.

Details on this clone: An end of the junction differs from the germline gene, which may be a read error. The chain has TRBV7-3 and TRBJ2-3; 8 bases are a match to TRBD2. The CDR3 extends over 15 amino acids. From germline, CDR1 is SGHTA and CDR2 FQGTGA. CDR3 protein: CASSLTGGDIDTQYF. In DNA form, the CDR3 reads TGTGCCAGCAGCCTAACCGGGGGGGATATAGATACGCAGTATTTT.

This chain links TRBV18 with TRBJ2-2; 10 bases are shared with TRBD1. Trimming removed 2 bases from V and 3 bases from J; junction bases left unmatched: 12. Germline V gives CDR1 KGHSH, CDR2 LQKENI. CDR3 length equals 19 residues. The CDR3 region has the DNA TGTGCCAGCTCACCATACGGGACAGGGGACATACGAGACACCGGGGAGCTGTTTTTT. This sequence encodes CASSPYGTGDIRDTGELFF.

V is TRBV9 and J is TRBJ2-7; D is ambiguous. Germline V gene lookup returns CDR1 SGDLS and CDR2 YYNGEE. CDR3 length: 14 amino acids. The V and J ends lost 0 bases and 0 bases respectively, with 7 bases between them. CDR3 amino acids: CASSVEGNSYEQYF. The CDR3 DNA is TGTGCCAGCAGCGTAGAGGGTAACTCCTACGAGCAGTACTTC.

The chain couples TRBV5-4 to TRBJ2-7; 7 bases map to TRBD1. This CDR3 is built from 14 residues. Germline CDR1 SGHNT, CDR2 YYREEE (reference sequence). V dropped 5 bases and J dropped 0; count of bases not matched to a gene: 5. CDR3 DNA: TGTGCCAGCAGTCGTGGGACAGACTCCTACGAGCAGTACTTC. Its translation: CASSRGTDSYEQYF.